This T cell receptor (beta chain) is from a study of blood T cell repertoires in COVID-19. Study as a whole: T cells, B-cell-depleted T cells, or PBMCs provided the cDNA or gDNA that served as material.

Seattle participants joined during active infection and were tracked over time. This CDR3 region has 13 residues. The ends lost 3 bases at V and 4 bases at J; junction bases unmatched: 4. Per germline, CDR1 SQVTM and CDR2 ANQGSEA. Measured with immunoSEQ multiplex PCR; TCRdb has only the in-frame clones, and not every one. The sample carries roughly 64,000 clones, over 65% recorded once. The receptor was isolated from a man between 60 and 70 years old with COVID-19, enrolled during active disease. Sample: peripheral blood. V and J are TRBV29-1 and TRBJ2-7; 9 bases are a match to TRBD1. The CDR3 is CSVEGTGTYEQYF. The CDR3 DNA sequence: TGCAGCGTTGAGGGGACAGGGACTTACGAGCAGTACTTC.